Sequencing of this T cell receptor (beta chain) was carried out in a study of T cell repertoires in cytomegalovirus infection. Study at large: CMV epitopes, recently identified HLA-C-restricted and well-studied HLA-B-restricted, were used. Public TCR beta signatures were indicative of both CMV infection and a matching HLA type. Study observations and caveats: The study found HLA-C-restricted CMV-specific TCR beta clonotypes dominating the ex vivo response. Pooled public TCR beta family frequency picked out CMV carriers with the relevant HLA.

CDR1 is SGHDN, CDR2 FVKESK, per germline. CDR3 size: 15 residues. V gave up 1 base and J gave up 0 bases, with 9 bases separating them. Each CDR3 protein gets one entry after TCRdb re-called the reads with MiXCR. The data contain about 890,000 distinct CDR3 sequences, less than 35% of them singletons. In its sample, this clonotype was seen a few times. Its antigen is not known. The chain carries TRBV14 and TRBJ1-2, with no clear D. Sequences were derived from cultured CD8+ T cells from PBMCs, sampled from culture after CMV antigen stimulation. This TCR was recovered from a human donor in good health (CMV status not recorded). Some clones in this sample may be carry-over from other donors' samples. This CDR3 is CASSQARRPNYGYTF. CDR3 coding DNA: TGTGCCAGCAGCCAAGCTCGTCGGCCTAACTATGGCTACACCTTC.